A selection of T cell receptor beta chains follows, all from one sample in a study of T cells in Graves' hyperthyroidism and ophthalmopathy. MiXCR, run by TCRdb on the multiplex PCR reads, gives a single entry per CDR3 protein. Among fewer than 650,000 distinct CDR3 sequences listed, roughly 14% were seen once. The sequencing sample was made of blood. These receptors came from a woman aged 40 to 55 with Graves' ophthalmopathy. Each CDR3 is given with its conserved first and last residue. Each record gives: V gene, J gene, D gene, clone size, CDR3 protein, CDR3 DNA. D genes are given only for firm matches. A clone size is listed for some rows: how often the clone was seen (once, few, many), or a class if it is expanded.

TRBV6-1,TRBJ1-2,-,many,CASRQLTGGAGYTF,TGTGCCAGCAGACAACTGACAGGCGGGGCTGGCTACACCTTC
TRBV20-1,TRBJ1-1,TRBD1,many,CSALPGGGGTEAFF,TGCAGTGCTCTACCAGGGGGAGGGGGCACTGAAGCTTTCTTT
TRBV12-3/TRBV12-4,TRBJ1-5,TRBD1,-,CASSLKGQESNQPQHF,TGTGCCAGCAGTTTGAAGGGACAGGAGAGCAATCAGCCCCAGCATTTT
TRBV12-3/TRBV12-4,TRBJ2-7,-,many,CASSLRFGQNDFYYEQYF,TGTGCCAGCAGTCTACGATTCGGCCAAAACGATTTTTACTACGAGCAGTACTTC
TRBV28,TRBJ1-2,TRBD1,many,CASSPSRTGGYGYTF,TGTGCCAGCAGTCCATCCCGGACAGGGGGCTATGGCTACACCTTC
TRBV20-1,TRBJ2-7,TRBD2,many,CSAGAGNYEQYF,TGCAGTGCTGGAGCGGGAAACTACGAGCAGTACTTC
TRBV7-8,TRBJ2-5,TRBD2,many,CASSLSPGLAGAETQYF,TGTGCCAGCAGCTTAAGTCCGGGACTAGCGGGAGCTGAGACCCAGTACTTC
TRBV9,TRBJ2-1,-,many,CASSVELGNEQFF,TGTGCCAGCAGCGTAGAACTCGGCAATGAGCAGTTCTTC
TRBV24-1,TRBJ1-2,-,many,CATSAGTNIYGYTF,TGTGCCACCAGTGCCGGGACAAATATCTATGGCTACACCTTC
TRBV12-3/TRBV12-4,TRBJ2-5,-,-,CASSISAGQETQYF,TGTGCCAGCAGCATAAGTGCAGGACAAGAGACCCAGTACTTC
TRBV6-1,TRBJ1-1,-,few,CASSPEVKGRTEAFF,TGTGCCAGCAGTCCCGAGGTAAAGGGGCGAACTGAAGCTTTCTTT
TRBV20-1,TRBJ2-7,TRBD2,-,CSARALGLAGLSYEQYF,TGCAGTGCTAGAGCCCTGGGACTAGCGGGATTGTCCTACGAGCAGTACTTC
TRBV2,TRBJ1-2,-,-,CASSLDSMRGYTF,TGTGCCAGCAGCCTGGACAGTATGAGAGGCTACACCTTC
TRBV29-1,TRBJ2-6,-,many,CSVERGLGGANVLTF,TGCAGCGTTGAAAGGGGACTTGGTGGGGCCAACGTCCTGACTTTC
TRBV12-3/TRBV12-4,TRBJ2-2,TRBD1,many,CASSLGTGVVGELFF,TGTGCCAGCAGTTTAGGGACAGGGGTTGTCGGGGAGCTGTTTTTT
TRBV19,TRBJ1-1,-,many,CASSTVSLPMNTEAFF,TGTGCCAGTAGTACGGTCTCATTACCTATGAACACTGAAGCTTTCTTT
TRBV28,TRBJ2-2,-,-,CASSTYSETGGLFF,TGTGCCAGCAGCACCTACTCTGAAACCGGGGGGCTGTTTTTT
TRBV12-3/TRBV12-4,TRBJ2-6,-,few,CASSWVRSGANVLTF,TGTGCCAGCAGTTGGGTCCGCTCTGGGGCCAACGTCCTGACTTTC
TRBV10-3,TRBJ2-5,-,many,CAIRGLGSFETQYF,TGTGCCATCAGGGGACTCGGGTCCTTCGAGACCCAGTACTTC
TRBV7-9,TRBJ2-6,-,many,CAGGFSGANVLTF,TGTGCGGGCGGGTTCTCTGGGGCCAACGTCCTGACTTTC
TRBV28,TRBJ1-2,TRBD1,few,CASNRRQGDHGYTF,TGTGCCAGCAATAGAAGGCAGGGGGATCATGGCTACACCTTC
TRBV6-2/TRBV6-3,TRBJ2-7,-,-,CASSYLTEQYF,TGTGCCAGCAGCTACTTAACCGAGCAGTACTTC
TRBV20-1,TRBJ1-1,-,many,CSAPRQNTEAFF,TGCAGTGCCCCCCGACAGAACACTGAAGCTTTCTTT
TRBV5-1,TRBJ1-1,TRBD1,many,CASSGTGRDVAFF,TGCGCCAGCAGCGGGACAGGGCGGGATGTCGCTTTCTTT
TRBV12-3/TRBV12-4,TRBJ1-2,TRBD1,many,CASSRRTGGNGYTF,TGTGCCAGCAGTCGACGCACAGGGGGCAATGGCTACACCTTC